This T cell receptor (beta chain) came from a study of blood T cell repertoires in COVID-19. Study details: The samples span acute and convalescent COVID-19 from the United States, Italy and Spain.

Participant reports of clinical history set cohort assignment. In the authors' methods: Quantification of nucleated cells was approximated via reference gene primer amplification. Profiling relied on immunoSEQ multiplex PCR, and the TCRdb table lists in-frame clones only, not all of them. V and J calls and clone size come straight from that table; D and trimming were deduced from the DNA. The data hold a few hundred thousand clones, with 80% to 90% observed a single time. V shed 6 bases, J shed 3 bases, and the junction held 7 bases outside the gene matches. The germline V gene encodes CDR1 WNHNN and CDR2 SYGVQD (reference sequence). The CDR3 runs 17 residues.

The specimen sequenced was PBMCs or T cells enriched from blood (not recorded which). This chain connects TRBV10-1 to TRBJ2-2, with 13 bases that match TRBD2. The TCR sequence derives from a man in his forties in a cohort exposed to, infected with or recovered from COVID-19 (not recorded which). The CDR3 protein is CASSTSGRAPHTGELFF. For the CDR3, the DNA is TGCGCCAGCAGCACTAGCGGGAGGGCCCCCCACACCGGGGAGCTGTTTTTT.